This entry concerns a single T cell receptor beta chain. Its matching antigen is unknown. Other DNA sequences in the same sample also yield this CDR3. The CDR3 covers 13 residues. Between the trimmed V and J ends, which lost 3 bases and 5 bases, there was a span of 11 bases. Germline CDR1 GTSNPN, CDR2 SVGIG (reference sequence). The data derive from a study of cytomegalovirus exposure and HLA in healthy donors. Broader study findings: The authors considered a cluster of highly shared sequence variants likely to be a sequencing artifact.

The PCR employed 60 Vbeta primers together with 13 Jbeta primers. Produced via immunoSEQ multiplex PCR; TCRdb's table is partial and in-frame only. The table lists 150,000 to 200,000 clones, around 78% of them singletons. This sequence joins TRBV30 and TRBJ1-5; TRBD1 might be the D (6 bases). Sequencing used PBMCs. The origin of this receptor is a middle-aged woman in good health and CMV-seronegative. CDR3 sequence: CAWSQGGDQPQHF. The CDR3 bases are TGTGCCTGGAGCCAAGGGGGAGATCAGCCCCAGCATTTT.